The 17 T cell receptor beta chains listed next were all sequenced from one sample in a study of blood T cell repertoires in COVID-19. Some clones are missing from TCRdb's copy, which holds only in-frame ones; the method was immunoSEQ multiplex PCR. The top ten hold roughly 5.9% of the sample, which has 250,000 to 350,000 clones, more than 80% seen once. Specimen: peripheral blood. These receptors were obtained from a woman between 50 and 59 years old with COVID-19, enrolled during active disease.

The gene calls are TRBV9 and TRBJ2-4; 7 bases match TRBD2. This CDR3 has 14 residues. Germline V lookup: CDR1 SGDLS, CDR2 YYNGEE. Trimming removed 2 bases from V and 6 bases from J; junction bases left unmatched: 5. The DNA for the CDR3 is TGTGCCAGCAGCGTCTCCCCTAGCGGAAACATTCAGTACTTC. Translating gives CASSVSPSGNIQYF.

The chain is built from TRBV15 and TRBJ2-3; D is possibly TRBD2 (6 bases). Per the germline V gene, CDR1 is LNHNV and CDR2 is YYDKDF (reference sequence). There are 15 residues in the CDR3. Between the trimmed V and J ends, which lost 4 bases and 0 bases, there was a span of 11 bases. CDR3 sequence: CATSISGLSTDTQYF. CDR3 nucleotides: TGTGCCACCAGCATAAGCGGGTTAAGCACAGATACGCAGTATTTT.

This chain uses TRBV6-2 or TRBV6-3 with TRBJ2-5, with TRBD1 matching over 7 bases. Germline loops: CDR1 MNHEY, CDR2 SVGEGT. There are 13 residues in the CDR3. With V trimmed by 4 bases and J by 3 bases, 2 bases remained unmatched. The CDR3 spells CASSSQGEETQYF. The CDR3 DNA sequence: TGTGCCAGCAGTTCCCAGGGGGAAGAGACCCAGTACTTC.

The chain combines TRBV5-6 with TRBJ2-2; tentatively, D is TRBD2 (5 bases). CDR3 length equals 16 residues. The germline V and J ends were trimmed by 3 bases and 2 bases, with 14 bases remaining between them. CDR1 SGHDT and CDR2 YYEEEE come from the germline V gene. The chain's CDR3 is CASSSPLGVNTGELFF. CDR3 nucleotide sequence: TGTGCCAGCAGCTCCCCTCTGGGAGTAAACACCGGGGAGCTGTTTTTT.

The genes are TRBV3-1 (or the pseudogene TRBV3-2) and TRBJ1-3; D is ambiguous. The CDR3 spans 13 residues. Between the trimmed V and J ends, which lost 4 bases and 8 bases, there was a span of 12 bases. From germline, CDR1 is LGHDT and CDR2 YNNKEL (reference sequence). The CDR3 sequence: CASSPGLEDTIYF. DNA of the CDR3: TGTGCCAGCAGCCCGGGTCTAGAGGACACCATATATTTT.

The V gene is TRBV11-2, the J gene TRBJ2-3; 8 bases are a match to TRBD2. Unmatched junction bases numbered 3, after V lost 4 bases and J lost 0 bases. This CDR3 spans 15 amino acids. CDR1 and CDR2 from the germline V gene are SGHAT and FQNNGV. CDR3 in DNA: TGTGCCAGCAGCTCCGGGACTAGTAGCACAGATACGCAGTATTTT. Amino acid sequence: CASSSGTSSTDTQYF.

The CDR3 loop is CASSRRDSGSRDTQYF. The CDR3, as DNA: TGTGCCAGCAGCCGCCGAGACAGCGGGAGCCGAGATACGCAGTATTTT. This rearrangement joins TRBV3-1 (or the pseudogene TRBV3-2) to TRBJ2-3; 8 bases fit TRBD2. Germline loops: CDR1 LGHDT, CDR2 YNNKEL (reference sequence). The CDR3 length is 16 residues. With V trimmed by 4 bases and J by 5 bases, 11 bases remained unmatched.

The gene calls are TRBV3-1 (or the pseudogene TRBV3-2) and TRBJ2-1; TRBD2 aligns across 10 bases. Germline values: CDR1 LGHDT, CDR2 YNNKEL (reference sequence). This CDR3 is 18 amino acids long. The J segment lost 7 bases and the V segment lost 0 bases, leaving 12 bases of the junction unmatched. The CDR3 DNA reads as TGTGCCAGCAGCCAAGATGAGCGAGCGGGAGGGCCATTGAATGAGCAGTTCTTC. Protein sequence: CASSQDERAGGPLNEQFF.

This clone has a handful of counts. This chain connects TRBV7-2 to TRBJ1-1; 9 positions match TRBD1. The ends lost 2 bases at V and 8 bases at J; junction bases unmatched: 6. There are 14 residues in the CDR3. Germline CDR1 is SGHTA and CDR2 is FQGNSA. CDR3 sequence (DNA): TGTGCCAGCAGCTTAACAGGGGGCATCCCGGAAGCTTTCTTT. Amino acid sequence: CASSLTGGIPEAFF.

CDR3 sequence: CASSWGGTEQYF. The CDR3 DNA is TGTGCCAGCAGTTGGGGGGGGACGGAGCAGTACTTC. The rearrangement links TRBV27 to TRBJ2-7; 7 bases align to TRBD2. The trim removed 4 bases at V and 7 bases at J, leaving 4 bases unmatched. CDR1 is MNHEY, CDR2 SMNVEV, per germline (reference sequence). The CDR3 is 12 residues long.

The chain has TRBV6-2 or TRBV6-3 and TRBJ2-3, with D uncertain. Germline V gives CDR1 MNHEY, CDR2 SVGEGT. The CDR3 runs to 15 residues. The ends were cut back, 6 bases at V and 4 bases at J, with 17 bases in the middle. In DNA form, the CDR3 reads TGTGCCAGCAGCCCTCCTGCTAGTTTCGCAGATACGCAGTATTTT. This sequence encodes CASSPPASFADTQYF.

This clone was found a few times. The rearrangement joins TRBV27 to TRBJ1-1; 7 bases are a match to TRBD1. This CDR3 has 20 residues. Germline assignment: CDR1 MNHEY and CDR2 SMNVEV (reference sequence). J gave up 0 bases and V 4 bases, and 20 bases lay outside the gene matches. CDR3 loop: CASSSRPPGQSPGLNTEAFF. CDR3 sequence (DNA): TGTGCCAGCAGTTCCCGACCACCGGGACAGTCGCCGGGATTGAACACTGAAGCTTTCTTT.

CDR3 nucleotides: TGTGCCAGCAGCCAAGATTCAGGGGCTTTTGGAAACACCATATATTTT. Protein sequence: CASSQDSGAFGNTIYF. This chain joins TRBV7-6 and TRBJ1-3, with D tentatively TRBD1 (6 bases). The CDR3 covers 16 residues. Germline V gene lookup returns CDR1 SGHVS and CDR2 FNYEAQ. Between the trimmed V and J ends, which lost 5 bases and 3 bases, there was a span of 17 bases.

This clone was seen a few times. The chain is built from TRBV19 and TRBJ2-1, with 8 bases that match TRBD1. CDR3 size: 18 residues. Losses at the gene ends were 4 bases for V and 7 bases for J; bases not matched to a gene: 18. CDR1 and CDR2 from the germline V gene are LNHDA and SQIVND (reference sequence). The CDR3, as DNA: TGTGCCAGTAGTAGCGACAGGGGAGGCCTTGGGGATCGGAATGAGCAGTTCTTC. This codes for CASSSDRGGLGDRNEQFF.

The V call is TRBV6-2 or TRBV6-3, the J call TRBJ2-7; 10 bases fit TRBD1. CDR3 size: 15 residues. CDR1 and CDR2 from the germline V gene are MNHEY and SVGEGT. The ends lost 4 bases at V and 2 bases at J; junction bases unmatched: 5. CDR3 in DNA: TGTGCCAGCAGTTCGGCCGGGACAGGGGCCTACGAGCAGTACTTC. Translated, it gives CASSSAGTGAYEQYF.

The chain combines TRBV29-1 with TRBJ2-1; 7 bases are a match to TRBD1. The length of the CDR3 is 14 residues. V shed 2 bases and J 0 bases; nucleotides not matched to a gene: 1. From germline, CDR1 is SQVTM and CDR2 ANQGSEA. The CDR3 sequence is CSVERDSSYNEQFF. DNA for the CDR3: TGCAGCGTTGAACGGGACAGCTCCTACAATGAGCAGTTCTTC.

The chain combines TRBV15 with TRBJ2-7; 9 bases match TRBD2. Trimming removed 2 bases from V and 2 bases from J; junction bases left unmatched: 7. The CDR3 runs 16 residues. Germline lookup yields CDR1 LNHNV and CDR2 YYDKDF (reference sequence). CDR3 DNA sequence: TGTGCCACCAGCAGACCCCTGGGACTAGCTGCCTACGAGCAGTACTTC. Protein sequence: CATSRPLGLAAYEQYF.